Described below is a single T cell receptor (beta chain) sequence and its context. Its antigen target is currently unknown. The record has no base qualities; no much larger clone is one base away. For CDR1 and CDR2, the germline V gene lists MDHEN and SYDVKM. After removal of 3 bases from V and 1 base from J, the junction retains 6 bases not matched to a gene. Counted from cysteine to phenylalanine, this CDR3 has 17 amino acids. The read is trimmed to its CDR3 DNA, 51 bases read in frame from base 1. The immunoSEQ Assay, a bias-controlled multiplex PCR, was used to amplify TCRbeta CDR3 regions from genomic DNA. The original pipeline was this. Within the assay, amplification of reference gene primers was used to estimate how many nucleated cells each sample contained. Sequence reads were collapsed and filtered to measure the absolute abundance of every unique TCRbeta CDR3 rearrangement. For each sample, productive Simpson clonality was calculated as the square root of Simpson's diversity index over productive rearrangements. The table was pulled from immuneACCESS by TCRdb, which kept in-frame rearrangements only. Such tables lose some clones; where checked, under half of the loss comes from unresolved V genes, and the rest has no known cause. V and J calls and clone size are copied from that table; D and trimming were computed from the DNA. In all, the sample holds roughly 220,000 clones, and roughly nine tenths of those were seen once. In total, the top ten clones hold approximately 2.7% of the sample.

Enrolling through a virtual design, the prospective study's participants ranged in age from roughly 18 to 90 years and lived across 20 to 25 United States geographic areas. To assign participants to cohorts, the prospective study relied on clinical history that participants themselves reported in a screening survey and a study questionnaire. For ImmuneRACE Cohort 3, a participant was defined as recovered based on two consecutive negative NP/OP PCR tests, clearance by a healthcare professional, or resolution of symptoms. Mobile phlebotomists in the prospective study collected whole blood, serum and a nasopharyngeal or oropharyngeal swab from every participant. Additional blood draws and questionnaires over an approximately two-month period could optionally be provided by prospective study participants. Before DNA extraction, blood samples from the prospective study were shipped at room temperature or frozen.

The entry originates in a study of blood T cell repertoires in COVID-19 (dated by TCRdb to 2020 to 2021). Study-level background: The collaborator samples originated in the United States, Italy and Spain and spanned the acute and convalescent phases of COVID-19. Deeply sampled blood TCRbeta repertoires from subjects exposed to, actively infected with, or recovered from COVID-19 were included in the dataset. The repertoires were released in a freely available public database intended as a resource for research on the immune response to SARS-CoV-2. Nearly every sample came with metadata listing a de-identified subject ID, COVID-19 status, age in years and sex. The samples were drawn from the first 160 participants of the ongoing ImmuneRACE study and from 1,254 subjects provided by 6 global collaborators. Where HLA class I and class II types were available, the types were taken from metadata supplied by the sample provider, not from assay-based typing. The material from the prospective study consisted of cDNA or gDNA derived from T cells, B-cell-depleted T cells, or PBMCs.

Study-wide findings and limitations: Clinical and demographic metadata were provided uncurated, with the amount varying by source and participant.

The sequencing sample was made of PBMCs or T cells enriched from blood (not recorded which). The chain couples TRBV28 to TRBJ2-3, with TRBD2 identical over 11 junction bases. This sequence was found in a woman aged 25 to 39 who had recovered from COVID-19. CDR3 loop: CASSLLTSGSRTDTQYF. The bases are TGTGCCAGCAGTTTGTTAACTAGCGGGAGTCGCACAGATACGCAGTATTTT.